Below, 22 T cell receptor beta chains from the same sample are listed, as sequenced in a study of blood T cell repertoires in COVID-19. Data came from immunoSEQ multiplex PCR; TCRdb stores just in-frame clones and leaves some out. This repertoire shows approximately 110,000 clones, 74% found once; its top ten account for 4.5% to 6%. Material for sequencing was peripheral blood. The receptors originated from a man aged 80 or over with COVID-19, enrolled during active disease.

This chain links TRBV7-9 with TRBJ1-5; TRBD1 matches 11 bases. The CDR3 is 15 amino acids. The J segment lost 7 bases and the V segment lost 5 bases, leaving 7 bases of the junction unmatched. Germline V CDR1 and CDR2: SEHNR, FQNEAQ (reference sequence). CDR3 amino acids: CASSPAGTGGQPQHF. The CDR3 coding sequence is TGTGCCAGCAGCCCGGCAGGGACAGGGGGACAGCCCCAGCATTTT.

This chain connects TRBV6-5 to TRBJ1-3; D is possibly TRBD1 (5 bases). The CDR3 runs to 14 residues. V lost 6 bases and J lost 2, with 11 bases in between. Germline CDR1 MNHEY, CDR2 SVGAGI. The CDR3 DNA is TGTGCCAGCAGAAAAGGGGCCGCTGGAAACACCATATATTTT. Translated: CASRKGAAGNTIYF.

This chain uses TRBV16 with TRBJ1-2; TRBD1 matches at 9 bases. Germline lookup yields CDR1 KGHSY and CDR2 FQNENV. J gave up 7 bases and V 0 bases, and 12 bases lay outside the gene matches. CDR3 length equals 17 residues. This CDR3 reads CASSQSIGAGQGFGYTF. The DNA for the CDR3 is TGTGCCAGCAGCCAATCGATCGGTGCAGGACAGGGGTTTGGCTACACCTTC.

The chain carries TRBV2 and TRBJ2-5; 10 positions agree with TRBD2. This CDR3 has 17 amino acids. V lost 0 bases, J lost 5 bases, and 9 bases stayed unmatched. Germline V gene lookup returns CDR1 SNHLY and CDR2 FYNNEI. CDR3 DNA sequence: TGTGCCAGCAGTGAAGCGCTAGGACTAGCGGCCGAGGAGACCCAGTACTTC. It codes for CASSEALGLAAEETQYF.

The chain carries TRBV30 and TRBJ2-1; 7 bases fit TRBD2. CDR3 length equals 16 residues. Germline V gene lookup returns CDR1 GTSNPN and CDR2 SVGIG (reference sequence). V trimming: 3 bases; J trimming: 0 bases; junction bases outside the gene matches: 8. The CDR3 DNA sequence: TGTGCCTGGAGCGGGGCGGGAGATCTCTCCTACAATGAGCAGTTCTTC. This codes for CAWSGAGDLSYNEQFF.

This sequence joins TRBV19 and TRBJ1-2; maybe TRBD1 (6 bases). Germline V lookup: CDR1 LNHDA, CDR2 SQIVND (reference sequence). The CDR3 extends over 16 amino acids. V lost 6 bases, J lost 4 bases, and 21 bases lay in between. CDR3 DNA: TGTGCCAGTAGGCCTAGGATACAGGGCGACGGCTATGGCTACACCTTC. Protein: CASRPRIQGDGYGYTF.

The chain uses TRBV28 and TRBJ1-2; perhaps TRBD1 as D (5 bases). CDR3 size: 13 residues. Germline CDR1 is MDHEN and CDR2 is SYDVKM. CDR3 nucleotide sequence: TGTGCGTGGGGAGGGGCCACCCCCTATGGCTACACCTTC. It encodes CAWGGATPYGYTF.

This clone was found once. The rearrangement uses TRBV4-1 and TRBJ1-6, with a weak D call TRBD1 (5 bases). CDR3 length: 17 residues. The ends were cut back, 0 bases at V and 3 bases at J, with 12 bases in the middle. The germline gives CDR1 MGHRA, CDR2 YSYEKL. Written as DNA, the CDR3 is TGCGCCAGCAGCCAAGATCCCACCGGGGGCTATAATTCACCCCTCCACTTT. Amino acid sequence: CASSQDPTGGYNSPLHF.

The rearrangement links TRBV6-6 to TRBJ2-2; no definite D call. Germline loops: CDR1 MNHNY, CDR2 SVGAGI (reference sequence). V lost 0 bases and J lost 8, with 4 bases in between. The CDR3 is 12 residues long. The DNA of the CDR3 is TGTGCCAGCAGTTACTCTATGGGGGAGCTGTTTTTT. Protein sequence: CASSYSMGELFF.

The CDR3 protein is CASSGPAGVTHEQYF. Written as DNA, the CDR3 is TGTGCCAGCAGTGGGCCCGCGGGAGTGACCCACGAGCAGTACTTC. This chain links TRBV28 with TRBJ2-7, with TRBD2 matching 7 bases. Germline loops: CDR1 MDHEN, CDR2 SYDVKM. V was clipped by 5 bases and J by 5 bases; unmatched bases: 12. The length of the CDR3 is 15 residues.

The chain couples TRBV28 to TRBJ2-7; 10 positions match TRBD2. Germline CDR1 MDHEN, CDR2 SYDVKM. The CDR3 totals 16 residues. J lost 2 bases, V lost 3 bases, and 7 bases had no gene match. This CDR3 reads CASSLVGLADPYEQYF. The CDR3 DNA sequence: TGTGCCAGCAGTTTGGTTGGACTAGCGGATCCCTACGAGCAGTACTTC.

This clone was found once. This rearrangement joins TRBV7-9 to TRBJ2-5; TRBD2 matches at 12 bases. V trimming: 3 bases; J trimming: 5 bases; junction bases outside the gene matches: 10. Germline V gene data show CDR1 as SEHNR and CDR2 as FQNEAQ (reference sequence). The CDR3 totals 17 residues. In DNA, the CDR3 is TGTGCCAGCAGCTTCGGACTAGCGGGATCTTGGGAGGAGACCCAGTACTTC. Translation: CASSFGLAGSWEETQYF.

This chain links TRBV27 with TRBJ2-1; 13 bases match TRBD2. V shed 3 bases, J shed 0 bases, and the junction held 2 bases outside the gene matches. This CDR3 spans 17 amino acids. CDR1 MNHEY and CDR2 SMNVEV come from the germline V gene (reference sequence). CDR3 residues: CASSLGTSGISYNEQFF. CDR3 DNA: TGTGCCAGCAGTTTGGGGACTAGCGGGATCTCCTACAATGAGCAGTTCTTC.

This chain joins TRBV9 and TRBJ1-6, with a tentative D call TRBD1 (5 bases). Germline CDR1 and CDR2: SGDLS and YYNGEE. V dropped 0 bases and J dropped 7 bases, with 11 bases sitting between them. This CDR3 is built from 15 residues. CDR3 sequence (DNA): TGTGCCAGCAGCGTAGGGTCAGGGCAGAATTCACCCCTCCACTTT. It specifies CASSVGSGQNSPLHF.

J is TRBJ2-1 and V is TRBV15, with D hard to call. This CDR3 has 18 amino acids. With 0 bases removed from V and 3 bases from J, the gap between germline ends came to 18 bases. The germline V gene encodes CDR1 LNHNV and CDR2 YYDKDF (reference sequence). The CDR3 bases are TGTGCCACCAGCAGAGATATTCAGGCGAATGGCCGCTACAATGAGCAGTTCTTC. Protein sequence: CATSRDIQANGRYNEQFF. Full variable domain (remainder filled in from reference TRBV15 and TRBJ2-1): DAMVIQNPRYQVTQFGKPVTLSCSQTLNHNVMYWYQQKSSQAPKLLFHYYDKDFNNEADTPDNFQSRRPNTSFCFLDIRSPGLGDTAMYLCATSRDIQANGRYNEQFFGPGTRLTVL.

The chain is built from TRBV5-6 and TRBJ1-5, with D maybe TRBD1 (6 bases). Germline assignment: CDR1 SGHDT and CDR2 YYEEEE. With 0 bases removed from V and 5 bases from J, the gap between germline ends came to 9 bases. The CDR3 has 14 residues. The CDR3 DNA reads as TGTGCCAGCAGCTTGGGCGGGGGGCATCAGCCCCAGCATTTT. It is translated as CASSLGGGHQPQHF. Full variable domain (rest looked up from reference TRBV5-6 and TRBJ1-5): DAGVTQSPTHLIKTRGQQVTLRCSPKSGHDTVSWYQQALGQGPQFIFQYYEEEERQRGNFPDRFSGHQFPNYSSELNVNALLLGDSALYLCASSLGGGHQPQHFGDGTRLSIL.

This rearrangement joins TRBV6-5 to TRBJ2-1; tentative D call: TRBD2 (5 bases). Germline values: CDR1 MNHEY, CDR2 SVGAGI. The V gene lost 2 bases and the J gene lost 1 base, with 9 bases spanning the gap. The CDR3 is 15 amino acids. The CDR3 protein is CASSYSGLSYNEQFF. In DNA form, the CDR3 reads TGTGCCAGCAGTTACAGCGGACTTTCCTACAATGAGCAGTTCTTC.

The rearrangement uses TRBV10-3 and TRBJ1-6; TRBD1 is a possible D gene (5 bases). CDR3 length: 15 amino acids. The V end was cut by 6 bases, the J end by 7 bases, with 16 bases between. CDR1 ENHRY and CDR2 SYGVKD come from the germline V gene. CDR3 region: CAIRGLETGNSPLHF. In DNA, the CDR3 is TGTGCCATCAGGGGGCTTGAGACTGGAAATTCACCCCTCCACTTT.

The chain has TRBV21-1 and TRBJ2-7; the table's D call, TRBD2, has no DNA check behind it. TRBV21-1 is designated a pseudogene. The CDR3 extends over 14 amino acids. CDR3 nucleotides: TGTGCCAGCCCAGGCGGGGAAGGGGCCTACGAGCAGTACTTC. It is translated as CASPGGEGAYEQYF.

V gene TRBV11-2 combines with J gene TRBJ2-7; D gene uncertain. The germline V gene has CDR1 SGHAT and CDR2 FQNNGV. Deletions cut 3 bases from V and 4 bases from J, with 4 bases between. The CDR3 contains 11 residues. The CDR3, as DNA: TGTGCCAGCAGCTTTATTTACGAGCAGTACTTC. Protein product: CASSFIYEQYF.

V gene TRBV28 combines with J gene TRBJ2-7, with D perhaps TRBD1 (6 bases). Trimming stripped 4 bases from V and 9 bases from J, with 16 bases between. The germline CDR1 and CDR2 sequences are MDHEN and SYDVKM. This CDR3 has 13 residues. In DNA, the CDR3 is TGTGCCAGCAGTTCCGGGACACCCGTCCTGCAGTACTTC. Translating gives CASSSGTPVLQYF. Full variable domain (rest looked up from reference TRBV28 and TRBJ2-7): DVKVTQSSRYLVKRTGEKVFLECVQDMDHENMFWYRQDPGLGLRLIYFSYDVKMKEKGDIPEGYSVSREKKERFSLILESASTNQTSMYLCASSSGTPVLQYFGPGTRLTVT.

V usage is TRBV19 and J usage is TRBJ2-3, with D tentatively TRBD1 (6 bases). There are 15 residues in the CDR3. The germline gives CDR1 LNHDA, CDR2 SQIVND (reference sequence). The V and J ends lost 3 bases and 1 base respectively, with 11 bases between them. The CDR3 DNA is TGTGCCAGTAGTATCTGGTCAGGGGGCACAGATACGCAGTATTTT. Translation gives CASSIWSGGTDTQYF.